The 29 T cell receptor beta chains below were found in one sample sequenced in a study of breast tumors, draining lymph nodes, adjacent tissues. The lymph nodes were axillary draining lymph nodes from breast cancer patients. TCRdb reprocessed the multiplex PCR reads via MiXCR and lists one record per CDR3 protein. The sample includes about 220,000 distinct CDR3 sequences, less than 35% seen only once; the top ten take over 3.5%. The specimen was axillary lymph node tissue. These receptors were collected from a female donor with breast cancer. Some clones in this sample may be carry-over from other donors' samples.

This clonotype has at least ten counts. CDR3 DNA sequence: TGTGCCAGCAGGCCCCGAGGCAGGCCCTACGAGCAGTACTTC. As protein: CASRPRGRPYEQYF. The chain links TRBV6-5 to TRBJ2-7; D remains unclear. The V end lost 6 bases, the J end lost 2 bases, and 14 bases lay between the germline ends. Per germline, CDR1 MNHEY and CDR2 SVGAGI. The CDR3 is made up of 14 amino acids.

The CDR3 nucleotides are TGCAGCGTGAGGGACAGGGAAAAGAATTCACCCCTCCACTTT. Translation: CSVRDREKNSPLHF. The V and J genes are TRBV29-1 and TRBJ1-6; 9 nucleotides line up with TRBD1. CDR1 and CDR2 from the germline V gene are SQVTM and ANQGSEA. This CDR3 region has 14 residues. Losses at the gene ends were 6 bases for V and 7 bases for J; bases not matched to a gene: 7.

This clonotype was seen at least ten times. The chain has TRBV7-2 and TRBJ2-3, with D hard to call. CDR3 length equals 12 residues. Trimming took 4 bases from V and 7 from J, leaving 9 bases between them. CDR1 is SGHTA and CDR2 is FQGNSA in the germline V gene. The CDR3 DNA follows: TGTGCCAGCAGCTCAGGTGCGAATACGCAGTATTTT. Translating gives CASSSGANTQYF. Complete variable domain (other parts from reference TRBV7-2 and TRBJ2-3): GAGVSQSPSNKVTEKGKDVELRCDPISGHTALYWYRQSLGQGLEFLIYFQGNSAPDKSGLPSDRFSAERTGGSVSTLTIQRTQQEDSAVYLCASSSGANTQYFGPGTRLTVL.

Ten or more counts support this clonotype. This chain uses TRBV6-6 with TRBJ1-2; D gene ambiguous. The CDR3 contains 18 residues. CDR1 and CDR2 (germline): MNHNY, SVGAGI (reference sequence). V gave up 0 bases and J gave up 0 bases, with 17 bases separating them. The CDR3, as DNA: TGTGCCAGCAGTTACTCGAGACGTCCAGGCGGCCCTAACTATGGCTACACCTTC. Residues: CASSYSRRPGGPNYGYTF.

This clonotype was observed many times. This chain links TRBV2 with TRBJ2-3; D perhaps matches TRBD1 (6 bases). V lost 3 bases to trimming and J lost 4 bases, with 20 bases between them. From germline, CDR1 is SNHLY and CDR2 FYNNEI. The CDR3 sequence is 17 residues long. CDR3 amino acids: CASSDSGQYYSPDTQYF. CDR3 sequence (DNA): TGTGCCAGCAGTGATTCAGGACAGTACTACTCGCCAGATACGCAGTATTTT.

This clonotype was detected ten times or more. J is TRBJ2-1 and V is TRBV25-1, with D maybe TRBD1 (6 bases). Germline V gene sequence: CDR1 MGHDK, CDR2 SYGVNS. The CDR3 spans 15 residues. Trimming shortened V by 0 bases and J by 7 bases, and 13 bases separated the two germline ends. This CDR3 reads CASSEYQTGRNEQFF. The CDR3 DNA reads TGTGCCAGCAGTGAATATCAAACAGGGAGAAATGAGCAGTTCTTC.

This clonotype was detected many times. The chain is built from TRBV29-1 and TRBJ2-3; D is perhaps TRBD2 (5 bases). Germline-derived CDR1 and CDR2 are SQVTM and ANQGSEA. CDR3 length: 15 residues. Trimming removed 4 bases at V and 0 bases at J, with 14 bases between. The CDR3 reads CSVVGSAKSTDTQYF. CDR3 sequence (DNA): TGCAGCGTTGTTGGTAGCGCAAAGAGCACAGATACGCAGTATTTT.

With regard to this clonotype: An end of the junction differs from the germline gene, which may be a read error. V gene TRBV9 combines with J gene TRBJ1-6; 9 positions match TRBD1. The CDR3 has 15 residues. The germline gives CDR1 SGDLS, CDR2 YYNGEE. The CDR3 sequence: CASSVGTGDNSPPHF. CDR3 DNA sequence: TGTGCCAGCAGCGTAGGGACAGGGGATAATTCACCCCCCCACTTT.

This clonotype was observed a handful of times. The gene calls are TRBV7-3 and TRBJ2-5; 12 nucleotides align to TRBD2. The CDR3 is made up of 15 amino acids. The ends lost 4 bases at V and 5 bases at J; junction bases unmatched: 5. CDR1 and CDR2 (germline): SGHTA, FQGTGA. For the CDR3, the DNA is TGTGCCAGCAGCTCCGGACTAGCGGGACGGGAGACCCAGTACTTC. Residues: CASSSGLAGRETQYF. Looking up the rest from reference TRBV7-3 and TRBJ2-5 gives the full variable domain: GAGVSQTPSNKVTEKGKYVELRCDPISGHTALYWYRQSLGQGPEFLIYFQGTGAADDSGLPNDRFFAVRPEGSVSTLKIQRTERGDSAVYLCASSSGLAGRETQYFGPGTRLLVL.

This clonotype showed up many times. This CDR3 is CASGTASSYNEQFF. CDR3 bases: TGTGCCAGCGGGACGGCGAGCTCCTACAATGAGCAGTTCTTC. The chain links TRBV19 to TRBJ2-1, with D perhaps TRBD1 or TRBD2 (5 bases each). V lost 9 bases, J lost 0 bases, and 12 bases lay in between. The CDR3 spans 14 residues. Germline CDR1 LNHDA, CDR2 SQIVND (reference sequence).

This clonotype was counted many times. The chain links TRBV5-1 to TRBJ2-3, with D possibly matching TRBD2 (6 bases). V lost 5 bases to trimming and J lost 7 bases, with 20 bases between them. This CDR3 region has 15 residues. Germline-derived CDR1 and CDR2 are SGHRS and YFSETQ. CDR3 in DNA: TGCGCCAGCAGGGAGGGGCGGGGTCCGTCGAATACGCAGTATTTT. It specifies CASREGRGPSNTQYF.

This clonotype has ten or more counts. CDR3 loop: CASSATRTDGGELFF. In DNA form, the CDR3 reads TGTGCCAGCAGCGCGACCCGGACAGACGGCGGGGAGCTGTTTTTT. J is TRBJ2-2 and V is TRBV7-3; tentatively, D is TRBD1 (6 bases). Germline lookup yields CDR1 SGHTA and CDR2 FQGTGA. The germline V and J ends were trimmed by 5 bases and 7 bases, with 17 bases remaining between them. This CDR3 contains 15 residues. The full variable domain, completed using reference TRBV7-3 and TRBJ2-2, is GAGVSQTPSNKVTEKGKYVELRCDPISGHTALYWYRQSLGQGPEFLIYFQGTGAADDSGLPNDRFFAVRPEGSVSTLKIQRTERGDSAVYLCASSATRTDGGELFFGEGSRLTVL.

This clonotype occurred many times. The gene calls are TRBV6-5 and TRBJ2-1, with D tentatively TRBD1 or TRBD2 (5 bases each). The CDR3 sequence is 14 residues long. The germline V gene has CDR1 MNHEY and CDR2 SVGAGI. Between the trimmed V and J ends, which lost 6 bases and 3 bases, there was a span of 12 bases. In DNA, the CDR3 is TGTGCCAGCAGCCCCCGGGACGTCTACAATGAGCAGTTCTTC. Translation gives CASSPRDVYNEQFF.

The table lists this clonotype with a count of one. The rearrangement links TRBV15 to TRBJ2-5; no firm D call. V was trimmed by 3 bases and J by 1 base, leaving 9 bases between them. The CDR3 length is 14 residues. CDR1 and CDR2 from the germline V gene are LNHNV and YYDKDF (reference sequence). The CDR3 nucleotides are TGTGCCACCAGCAGTGAGCTAACCCAAGAGACCCAGTACTTC. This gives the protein CATSSELTQETQYF.

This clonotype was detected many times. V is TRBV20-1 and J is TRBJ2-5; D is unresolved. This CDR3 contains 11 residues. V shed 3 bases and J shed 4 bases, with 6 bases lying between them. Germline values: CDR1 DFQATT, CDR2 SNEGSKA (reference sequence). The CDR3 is CSARQRETQYF. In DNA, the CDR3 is TGCAGTGCTAGGCAAAGAGAGACCCAGTACTTC.

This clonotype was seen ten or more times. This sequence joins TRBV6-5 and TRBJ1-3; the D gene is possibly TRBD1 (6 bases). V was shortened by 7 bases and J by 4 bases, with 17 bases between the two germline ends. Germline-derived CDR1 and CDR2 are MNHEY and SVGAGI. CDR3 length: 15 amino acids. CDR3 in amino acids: CASTRGGAQGNTIYF. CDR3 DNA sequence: TGTGCCAGCACTAGGGGGGGGGCGCAAGGAAACACCATATATTTT.

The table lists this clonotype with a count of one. This chain's CDR3 is CASGFVLGGMRTSGTYEQYF. CDR3 DNA sequence: TGTGCTAGTGGTTTCGTACTGGGGGGGATGAGGACTAGCGGGACCTACGAGCAGTACTTC. The chain carries TRBV12-5 and TRBJ2-7, with 12 bases that match TRBD2. The CDR3 consists of 20 residues. CDR1 and CDR2 (germline): LGHNT, FRNRAP. Trimming took 3 bases from V and 2 from J; bases not matched to a gene: 17.

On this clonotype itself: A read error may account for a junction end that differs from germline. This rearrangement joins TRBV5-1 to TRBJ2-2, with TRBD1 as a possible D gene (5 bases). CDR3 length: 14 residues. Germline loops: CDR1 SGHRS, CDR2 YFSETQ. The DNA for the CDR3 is TGCGCCAGCAGCGGGGCAGGTAGCACCGGCGAGCTGTTTTTT. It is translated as CASSGAGSTGELFF.

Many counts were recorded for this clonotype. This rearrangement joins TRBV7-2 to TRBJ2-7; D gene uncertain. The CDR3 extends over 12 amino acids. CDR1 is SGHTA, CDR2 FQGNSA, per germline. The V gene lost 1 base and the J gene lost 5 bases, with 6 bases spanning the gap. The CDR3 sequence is CASSLEGNEQYF. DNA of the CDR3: TGTGCCAGCAGCTTAGAGGGCAACGAGCAGTACTTC.

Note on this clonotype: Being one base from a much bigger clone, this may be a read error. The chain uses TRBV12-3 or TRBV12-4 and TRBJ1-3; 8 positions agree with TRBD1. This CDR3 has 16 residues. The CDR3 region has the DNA TGTGCCGGCAGCCCGGGACAGGCATACTCTGGAAACACCATATATTTT. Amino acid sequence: CAGSPGQAYSGNTIYF.

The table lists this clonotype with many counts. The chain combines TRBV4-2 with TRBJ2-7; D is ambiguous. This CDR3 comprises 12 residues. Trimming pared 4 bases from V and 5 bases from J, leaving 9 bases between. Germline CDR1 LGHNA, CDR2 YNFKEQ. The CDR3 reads CASSRGWDEQYF. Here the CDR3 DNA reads TGTGCCAGCAGCCGCGGCTGGGACGAGCAGTACTTC.

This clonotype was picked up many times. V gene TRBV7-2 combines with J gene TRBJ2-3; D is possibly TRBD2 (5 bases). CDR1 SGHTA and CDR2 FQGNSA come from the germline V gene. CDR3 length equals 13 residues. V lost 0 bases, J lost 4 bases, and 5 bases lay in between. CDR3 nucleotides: TGTGCCAGCAGCTTAGCGCGGGCAGATACGCAGTATTTT. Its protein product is CASSLARADTQYF.

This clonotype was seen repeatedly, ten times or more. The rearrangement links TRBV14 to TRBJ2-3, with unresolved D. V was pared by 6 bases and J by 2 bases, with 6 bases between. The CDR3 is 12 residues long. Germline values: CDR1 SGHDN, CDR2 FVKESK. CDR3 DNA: TGTGCCAGCAGGTTAAACACAGATACGCAGTATTTT. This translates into CASRLNTDTQYF.

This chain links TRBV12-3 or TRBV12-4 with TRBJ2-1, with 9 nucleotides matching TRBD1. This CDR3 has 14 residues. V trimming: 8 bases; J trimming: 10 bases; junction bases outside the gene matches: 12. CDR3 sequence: CASVGTGRTGEQFF. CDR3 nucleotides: TGTGCCAGCGTCGGGACAGGGCGCACCGGGGAGCAGTTCTTC.

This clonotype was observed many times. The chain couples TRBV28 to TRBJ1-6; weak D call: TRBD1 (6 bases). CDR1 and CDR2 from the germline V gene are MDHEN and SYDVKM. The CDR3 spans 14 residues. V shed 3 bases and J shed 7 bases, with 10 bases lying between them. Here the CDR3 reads CASSLQGLNSPLHF. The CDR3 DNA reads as TGTGCCAGCAGTTTGCAGGGGTTAAATTCACCCCTCCACTTT.

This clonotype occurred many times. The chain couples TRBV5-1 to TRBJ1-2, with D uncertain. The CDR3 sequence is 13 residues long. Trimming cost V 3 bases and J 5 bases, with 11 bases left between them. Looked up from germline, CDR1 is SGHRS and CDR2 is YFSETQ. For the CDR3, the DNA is TGCGCCAGCAGCTCAGGTTCACGATATGGCTACACCTTC. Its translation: CASSSGSRYGYTF.

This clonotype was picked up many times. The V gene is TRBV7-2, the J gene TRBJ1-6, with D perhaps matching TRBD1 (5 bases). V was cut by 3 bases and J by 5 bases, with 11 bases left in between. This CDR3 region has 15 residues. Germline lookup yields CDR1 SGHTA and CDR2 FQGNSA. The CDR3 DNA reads TGTGCCAGCAGCTTCGAGACAGACAATAATTCACCCCTCCACTTT. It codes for CASSFETDNNSPLHF.

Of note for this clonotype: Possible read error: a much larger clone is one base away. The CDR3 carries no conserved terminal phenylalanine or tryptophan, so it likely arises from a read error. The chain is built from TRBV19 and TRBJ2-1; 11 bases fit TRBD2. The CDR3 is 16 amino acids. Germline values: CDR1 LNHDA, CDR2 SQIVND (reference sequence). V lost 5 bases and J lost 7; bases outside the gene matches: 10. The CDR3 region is CASSSSGTSGVNEQFS. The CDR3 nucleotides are TGTGCCAGTAGTTCAAGCGGGACTAGCGGTGTGAATGAGCAGTTCTCC.

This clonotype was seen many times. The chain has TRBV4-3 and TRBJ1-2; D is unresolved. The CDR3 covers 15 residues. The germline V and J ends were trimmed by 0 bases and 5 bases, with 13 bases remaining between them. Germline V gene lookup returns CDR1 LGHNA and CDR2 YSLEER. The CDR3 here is CASSQEAGSWYGYTF. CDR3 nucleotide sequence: TGCGCCAGCAGCCAAGAAGCAGGATCCTGGTATGGCTACACCTTC.